This TCR beta chain comes out of a study of blood T cell repertoires in COVID-19. In the study overall: Sites in the United States, Italy and Spain provided acute and convalescent COVID-19 samples. Sources were T cells, B-cell-depleted T cells, or PBMCs; the material itself was cDNA or gDNA.

A Seattle source enrolled patients during active infection and followed them longitudinally. The sample holds one count of this clone. In the study's own analysis: Estimation of nucleated cell counts was performed using reference gene primer amplification. Assay used: immunoSEQ multiplex PCR; TCRdb lists only in-frame clones, some missing. That table supplies the V and J calls and clone size; D and trimming were determined from the DNA. The sample comprises tens of thousands of clones, about 84% of which are singletons, and 10% to 15% rests with the top ten. Sequences were obtained from peripheral blood. The sequence came from a man in his forties or fifties with COVID-19, enrolled during active disease.

CDR3 in DNA: TGTGCCAGCAGCGTGGAGGGCCCTAACTATGGCTACACCTTC. This encodes CASSVEGPNYGYTF. The rearrangement links TRBV9 to TRBJ1-2, with D unresolved. Germline lookup yields CDR1 SGDLS and CDR2 YYNGEE. The CDR3 extends over 14 amino acids. V was clipped by 2 bases and J by 0 bases, with 8 bases between them. Drawing the rest from reference TRBV9 and TRBJ1-2, the complete variable domain is DSGVTQTPKHLITATGQRVTLRCSPRSGDLSVYWYQQSLDQGLQFLIQYYNGEERAKGNILERFSAQQFPDLHSELNLSSLELGDSALYFCASSVEGPNYGYTFGSGTRLTVV.